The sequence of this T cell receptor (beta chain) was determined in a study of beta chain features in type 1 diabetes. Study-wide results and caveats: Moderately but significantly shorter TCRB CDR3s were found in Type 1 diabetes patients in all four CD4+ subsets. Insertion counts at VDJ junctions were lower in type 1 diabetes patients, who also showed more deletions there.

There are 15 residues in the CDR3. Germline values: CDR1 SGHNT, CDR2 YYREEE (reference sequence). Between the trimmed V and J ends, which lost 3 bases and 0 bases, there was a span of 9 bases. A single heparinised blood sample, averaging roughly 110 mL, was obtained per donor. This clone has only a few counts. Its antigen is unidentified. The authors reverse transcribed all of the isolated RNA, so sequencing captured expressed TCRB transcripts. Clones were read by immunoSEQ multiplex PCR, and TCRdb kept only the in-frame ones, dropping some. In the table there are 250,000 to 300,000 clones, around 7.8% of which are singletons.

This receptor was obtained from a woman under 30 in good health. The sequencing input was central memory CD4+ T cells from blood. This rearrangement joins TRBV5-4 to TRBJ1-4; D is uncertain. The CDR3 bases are TGTGCCAGCAGCTCCTACTCTGCAACTAATGAAAAACTGTTTTTT. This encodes CASSSYSATNEKLFF.